Described below is a single T cell receptor beta chain sequence and its context. The sample providers were healthy Caucasian people from Russia, aged roughly 6 to 95. At least 6 million PBMCs were isolated per sample. V was trimmed by 0 bases and J by 7 bases, leaving 16 bases between them. This CDR3 spans 15 amino acids. CDR1 and CDR2 (germline): SGHVS, FQNEAQ. The data belong to a study of blood T cells in healthy people across ages. The use of a sample-barcoded 5' primer and a J-beta primer mix characterized a second PCR of about 7 to 12 cycles. TCRdb processed the 5' RACE reads anew with MiXCR; each CDR3 protein has one entry. The data contain approximately 1.5 million distinct CDR3 sequences, approximately 39% of them singletons.

Specimen: blood. The chain uses TRBV7-8 and TRBJ2-7; weak D call: TRBD1 (6 bases). The sequence came from a woman aged 18-29 years in good health. The CDR3 region is CASSLAGVHRAEQYF. In nucleotides, the CDR3 is TGTGCCAGCAGCTTAGCCGGCGTACACAGGGCTGAGCAGTACTTC.